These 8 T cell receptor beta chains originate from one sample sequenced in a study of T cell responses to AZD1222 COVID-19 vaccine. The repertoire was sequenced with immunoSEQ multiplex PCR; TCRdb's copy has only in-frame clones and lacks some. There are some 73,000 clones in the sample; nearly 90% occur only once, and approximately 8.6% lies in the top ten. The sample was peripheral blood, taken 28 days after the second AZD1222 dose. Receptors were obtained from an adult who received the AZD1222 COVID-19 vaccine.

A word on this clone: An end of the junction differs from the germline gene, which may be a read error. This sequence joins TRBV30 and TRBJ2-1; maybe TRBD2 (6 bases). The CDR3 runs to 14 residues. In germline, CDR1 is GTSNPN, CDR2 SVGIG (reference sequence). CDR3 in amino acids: CAWSPGLSPNVQFF. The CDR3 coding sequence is TGTGCCTGGAGTCCGGGACTTTCCCCCAATGTGCAGTTCTTC.

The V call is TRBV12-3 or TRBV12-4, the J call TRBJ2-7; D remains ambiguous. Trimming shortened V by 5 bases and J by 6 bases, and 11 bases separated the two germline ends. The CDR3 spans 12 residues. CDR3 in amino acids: CASSPSRREQYF. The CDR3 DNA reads TGTGCCAGCAGTCCCTCCCGGCGCGAGCAGTACTTC.

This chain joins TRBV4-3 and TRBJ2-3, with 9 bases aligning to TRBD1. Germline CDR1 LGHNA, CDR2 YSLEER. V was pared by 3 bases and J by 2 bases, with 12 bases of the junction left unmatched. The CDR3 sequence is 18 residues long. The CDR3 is CASSHTGGTEAFTDTQYF. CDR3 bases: TGCGCCAGCAGCCACACAGGGGGCACCGAGGCTTTCACAGATACGCAGTATTTT.

The CDR3 here is CAANLGEEAFF. In DNA form, the CDR3 reads TGTGCCGCGAATTTGGGGGAAGAAGCTTTCTTT. The V call is TRBV6-5, the J call TRBJ1-1; a possible D gene is TRBD1 (5 bases). The CDR3 length is 11 residues. From germline, CDR1 is MNHEY and CDR2 SVGAGI. V lost 11 bases to trimming and J lost 8 bases, with 15 bases between them.

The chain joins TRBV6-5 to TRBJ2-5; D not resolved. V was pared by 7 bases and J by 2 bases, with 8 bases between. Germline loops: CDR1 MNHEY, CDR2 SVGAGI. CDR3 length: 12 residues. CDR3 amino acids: CASTLVQETQYF. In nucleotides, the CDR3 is TGTGCCAGCACGCTAGTTCAAGAGACCCAGTACTTC.

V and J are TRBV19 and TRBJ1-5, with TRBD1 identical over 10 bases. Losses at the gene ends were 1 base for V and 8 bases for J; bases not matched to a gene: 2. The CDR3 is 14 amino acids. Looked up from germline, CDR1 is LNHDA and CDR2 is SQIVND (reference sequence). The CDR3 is CASSIVGTGEPQHF. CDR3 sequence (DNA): TGTGCCAGTAGTATAGTAGGGACAGGGGAGCCCCAGCATTTT.

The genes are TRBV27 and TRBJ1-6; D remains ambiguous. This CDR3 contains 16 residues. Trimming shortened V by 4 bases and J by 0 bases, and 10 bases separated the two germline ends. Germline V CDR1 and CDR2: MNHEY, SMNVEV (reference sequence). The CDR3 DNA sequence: TGTGCCAGCAGTTCCCGGTTGGGCTCCTATAATTCACCCCTCCACTTT. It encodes CASSSRLGSYNSPLHF.

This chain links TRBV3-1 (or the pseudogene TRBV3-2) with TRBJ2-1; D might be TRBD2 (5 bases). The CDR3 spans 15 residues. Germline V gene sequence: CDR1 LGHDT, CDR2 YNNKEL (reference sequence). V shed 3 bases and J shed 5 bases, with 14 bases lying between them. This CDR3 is CASSHRVERHNEQFF. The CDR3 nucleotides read TGTGCCAGCAGCCATCGGGTTGAGCGGCACAATGAGCAGTTCTTC.